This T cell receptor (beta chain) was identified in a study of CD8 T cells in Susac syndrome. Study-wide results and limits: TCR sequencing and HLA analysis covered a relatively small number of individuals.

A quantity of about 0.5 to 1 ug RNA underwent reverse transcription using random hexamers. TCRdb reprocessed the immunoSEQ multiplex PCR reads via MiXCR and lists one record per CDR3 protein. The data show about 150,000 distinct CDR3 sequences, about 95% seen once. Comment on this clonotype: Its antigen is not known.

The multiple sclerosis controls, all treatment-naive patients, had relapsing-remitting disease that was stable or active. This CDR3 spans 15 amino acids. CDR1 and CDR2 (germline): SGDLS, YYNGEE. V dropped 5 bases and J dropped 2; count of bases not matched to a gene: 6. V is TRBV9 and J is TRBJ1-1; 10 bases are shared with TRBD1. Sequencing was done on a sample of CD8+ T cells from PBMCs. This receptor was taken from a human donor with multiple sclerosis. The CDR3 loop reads CASSRDRGFNTEAFF. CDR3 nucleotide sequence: TGTGCCAGCAGTCGGGACAGGGGTTTTAACACTGAAGCTTTCTTT.